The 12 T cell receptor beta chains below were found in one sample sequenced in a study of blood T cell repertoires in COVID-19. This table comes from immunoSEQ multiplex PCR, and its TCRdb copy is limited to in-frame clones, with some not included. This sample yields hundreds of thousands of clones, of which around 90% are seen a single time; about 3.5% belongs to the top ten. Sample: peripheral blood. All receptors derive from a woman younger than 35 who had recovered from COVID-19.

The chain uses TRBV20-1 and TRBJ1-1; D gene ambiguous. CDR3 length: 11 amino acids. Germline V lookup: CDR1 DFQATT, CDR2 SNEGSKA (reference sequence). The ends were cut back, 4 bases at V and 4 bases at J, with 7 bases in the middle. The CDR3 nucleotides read TGCAGTGCTAATGACGTCACTGAAGCTTTCTTT. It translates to CSANDVTEAFF.

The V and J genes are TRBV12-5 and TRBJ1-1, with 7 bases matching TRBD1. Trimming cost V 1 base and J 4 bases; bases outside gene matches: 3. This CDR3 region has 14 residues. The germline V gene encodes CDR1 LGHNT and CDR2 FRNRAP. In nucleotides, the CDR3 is TGTGCTAGTGGTTTGGCGACAGGGTCCACTGAAGCTTTCTTT. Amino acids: CASGLATGSTEAFF. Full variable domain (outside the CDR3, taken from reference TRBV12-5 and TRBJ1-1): DARVTQTPRHKVTEMGQEVTMRCQPILGHNTVFWYRQTMMQGLELLAYFRNRAPLDDSGMPKDRFSAEMPDATLATLKIQPSEPRDSAVYFCASGLATGSTEAFFGQGTRLTVV.

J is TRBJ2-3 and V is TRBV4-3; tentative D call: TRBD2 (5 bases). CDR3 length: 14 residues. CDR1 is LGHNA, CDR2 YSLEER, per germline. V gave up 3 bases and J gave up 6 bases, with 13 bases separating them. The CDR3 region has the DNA TGCGCCAGCAGCCAGGGATTAAGCGGTGATACGCAGTATTTT. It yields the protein CASSQGLSGDTQYF.

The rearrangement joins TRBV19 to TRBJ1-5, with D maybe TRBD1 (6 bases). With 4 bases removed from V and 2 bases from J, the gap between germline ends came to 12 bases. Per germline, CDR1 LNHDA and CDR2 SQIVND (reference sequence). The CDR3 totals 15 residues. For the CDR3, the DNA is TGTGCCAGTAGTACGCGGGGGCGAGGCAATCAGCCCCAGCATTTT. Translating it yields CASSTRGRGNQPQHF.

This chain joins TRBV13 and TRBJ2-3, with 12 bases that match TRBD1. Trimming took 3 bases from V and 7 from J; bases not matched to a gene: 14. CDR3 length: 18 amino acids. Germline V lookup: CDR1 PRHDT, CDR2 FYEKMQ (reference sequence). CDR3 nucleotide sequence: TGTGCCAGCAGCTTGGCCCTATACCGGGACAGGGGGCGGAATACGCAGTATTTT. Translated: CASSLALYRDRGRNTQYF.

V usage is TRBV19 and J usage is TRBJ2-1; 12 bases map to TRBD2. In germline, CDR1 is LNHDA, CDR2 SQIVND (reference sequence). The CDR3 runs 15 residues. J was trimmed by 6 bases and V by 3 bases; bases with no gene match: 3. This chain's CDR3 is CASSMGLAGSNEQFF. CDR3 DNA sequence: TGTGCCAGTAGTATGGGACTAGCGGGTAGCAATGAGCAGTTCTTC.

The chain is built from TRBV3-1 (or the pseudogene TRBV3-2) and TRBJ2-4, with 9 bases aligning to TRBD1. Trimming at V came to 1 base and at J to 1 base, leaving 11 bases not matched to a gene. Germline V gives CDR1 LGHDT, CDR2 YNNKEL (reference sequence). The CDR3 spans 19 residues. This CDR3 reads CASSQVGTGFSLAKNIQYF. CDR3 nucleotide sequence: TGTGCCAGCAGCCAAGTAGGGACAGGGTTCTCCTTGGCCAAAAACATTCAGTACTTC.

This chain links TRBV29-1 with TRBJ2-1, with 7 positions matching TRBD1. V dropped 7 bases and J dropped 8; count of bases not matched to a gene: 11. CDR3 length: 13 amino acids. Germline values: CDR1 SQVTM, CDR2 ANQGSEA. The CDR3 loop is CSAPVTGSYEQFF. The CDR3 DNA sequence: TGCAGCGCACCGGTGACAGGGAGTTATGAGCAGTTCTTC.

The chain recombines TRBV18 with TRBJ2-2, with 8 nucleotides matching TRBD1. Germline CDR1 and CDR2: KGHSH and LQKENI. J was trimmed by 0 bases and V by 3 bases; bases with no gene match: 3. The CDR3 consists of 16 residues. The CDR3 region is CASSPGQVANTGELFF. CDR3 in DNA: TGTGCCAGCTCACCGGGACAGGTCGCGAACACCGGGGAGCTGTTTTTT.

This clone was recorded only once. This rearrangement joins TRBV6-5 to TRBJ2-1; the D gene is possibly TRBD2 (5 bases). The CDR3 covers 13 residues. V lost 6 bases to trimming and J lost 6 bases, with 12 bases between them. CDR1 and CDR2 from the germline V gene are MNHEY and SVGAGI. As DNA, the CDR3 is TGTGCCAGCAGAAGCGGCTCTATCAATGAGCAGTTCTTC. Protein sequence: CASRSGSINEQFF.

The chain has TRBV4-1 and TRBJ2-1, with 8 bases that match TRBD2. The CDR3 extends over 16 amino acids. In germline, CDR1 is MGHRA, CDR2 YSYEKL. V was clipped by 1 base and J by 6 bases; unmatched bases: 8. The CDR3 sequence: CASSQAGASGFNEQFF. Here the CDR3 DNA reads TGCGCCAGCAGCCAAGCAGGAGCTAGCGGGTTCAATGAGCAGTTCTTC.

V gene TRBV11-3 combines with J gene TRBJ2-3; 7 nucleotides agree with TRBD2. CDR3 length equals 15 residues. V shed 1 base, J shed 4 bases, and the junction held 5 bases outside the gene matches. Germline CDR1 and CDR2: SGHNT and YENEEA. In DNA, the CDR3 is TGTGCCAGCAGCTTAGGGGGCGGGAGCCCAGATACGCAGTATTTT. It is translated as CASSLGGGSPDTQYF.